This T cell receptor beta chain was captured in a study of blood T cell repertoires in COVID-19 (dated by TCRdb to 2019 to 2021). Concerning the study at large: Samples from collaborators originated in the United States, Italy and Spain and spanned both the acute and convalescent phases of COVID-19. The material from the prospective study consisted of cDNA or gDNA derived from T cells, B-cell-depleted T cells, or PBMCs. Deeply sampled blood TCRbeta repertoires from subjects exposed to, actively infected with, or recovered from COVID-19 were included in the dataset. The repertoires were made available in a free public database intended to serve as a resource for research on the immune response to SARS-CoV-2. Samples came from the ongoing ImmuneRACE study (first 160 participants) plus 1,254 subjects from 6 global collaborators. Sample metadata almost always included a de-identified subject ID, COVID-19 status, age in years and sex. HLA class I and class II types, where available, came from metadata supplied by the sample provider rather than from assay-based typing. General conclusions and limits of the study: Clinical and demographic metadata were provided uncurated, with the amount varying by source and participant.

The CDR3, cysteine through phenylalanine, is 17 amino acids long. Left in the record is the CDR3 DNA by itself, 51 bases read in frame from the first base. Trimming takes 1 base from V and 2 bases from J, and the germline ends sit 14 bases apart. CDR1 is given as MNHNS and CDR2 as SASEGT, both from the germline V gene. TCRbeta CDR3 regions were amplified from genomic DNA using the immunoSEQ Assay, a bias-controlled multiplex PCR. The authors' analysis ran thus. The number of nucleated cells in each sample was estimated by amplification of reference gene primers within the assay. To quantify the absolute abundance of each unique TCRbeta CDR3 rearrangement, sequence reads were collapsed and filtered. For each sample, productive Simpson clonality was calculated by taking the square root of Simpson's diversity index across productive rearrangements. Held by TCRdb, this immuneACCESS table contains in-frame sequences only and omits some clones. Under half of the omission traces to an unresolved V gene where checked; the cause of the rest is unknown. That table gives V, J and clone size, and the DNA gave D and trimming. This sample is represented by 280,000 or so clones; 70% to 90% of them were singletons. The top ten clonotypes cover about 6.1% of the sample.

Participants in the prospective study were aged about 18 to 100 years, lived in some 24 United States geographic areas, and enrolled through a virtual design. In the prospective study, participants were assigned to cohorts based on the clinical history participants reported in a screening survey and a study questionnaire. Recovered participants in ImmuneRACE Cohort 3 were defined by two consecutive negative NP/OP PCR tests, clearance by a healthcare professional, or resolution of symptoms. In the prospective study, whole blood, serum and a nasopharyngeal or oropharyngeal swab were collected from each participant by mobile phlebotomists. Prospective study participants could optionally give additional blood draws and questionnaires over a roughly two-month period. Prospective study blood samples were shipped either frozen or at room temperature before DNA extraction. Comment on this clone: Its target antigen remains unknown. Base qualities are not recorded, but no much larger clone differs from it by a single base.

The source is a woman aged 40 to 50 who had recovered from COVID-19. The sequence is built from TRBV6-1 and TRBJ1-4, with the D gene call left open. The sample taken for sequencing was PBMCs or T cells enriched from blood (not recorded which). CDR3 region: CASSEGEGWATNEKLFF. The sequenced DNA is TGTGCCAGCAGTGAAGGGGAGGGATGGGCGACTAATGAAAAACTGTTTTTT.